Listed here is a single T cell receptor beta chain. This sample was taken from a study of shared clonotypes between healthy human individuals. Study-level background: For every donor, three CD4 naive, three CD4 memory, two CD8 naive and one CD8 memory plates were used.

Data came from immunoSEQ multiplex PCR; TCRdb stores just in-frame clones and leaves some out. The sample lists 2 million to 2.5 million clones, almost 96% occurring once. Germline loops: CDR1 SGHRS, CDR2 YFSETQ. The CDR3 sequence is 15 residues long. V was pared by 2 bases and J by 3 bases, with 7 bases of the junction left unmatched. Material for sequencing was naive CD4+ T cells sorted from blood. Subset denoted: CD45RA+ positively selected. The clonotype comes from a man between 18 and 35 years old in good health. The chain combines TRBV5-1 with TRBJ2-7; TRBD2 agrees at 8 bases. This chain's CDR3 is CASSFVSGISYEQYF. The CDR3 DNA follows: TGCGCCAGCAGCTTTGTTAGCGGGATTAGCTACGAGCAGTACTTC. Full variable domain (outside the CDR3, taken from reference TRBV5-1 and TRBJ2-7): KAGVTQTPRYLIKTRGQQVTLSCSPISGHRSVSWYQQTPGQGLQFLFEYFSETQRNKGNFPGRFSGRQFSNSRSEMNVSTLELGDSALYLCASSFVSGISYEQYFGPGTRLTVT.